The rows below give T cell receptor beta chains drawn from one sample of a study of CD8 T cells in ankylosing spondylitis. TCRdb fed the 5' RACE reads into MiXCR, producing one record per CDR3 protein. The table includes just over 150,000 distinct CDR3 sequences, roughly 18% detected once. Material: blood, either unsorted or a sorted T cell fraction (not recorded which). The receptors were gathered from a male donor with ankylosing spondylitis or in good health (not recorded which). Both conserved end residues are part of each CDR3. The D gene is left open where the match is weak. Not all rows give a size; the values are once, few, many and, for expanded clones, a class.

TRBV5-1	many	TRBJ2-2	.	TGCGCCAGCAGCTCAGGCGGGGAGCTGTTTTTT	CASSSGGELFF
TRBV5-5	.	TRBJ2-3	.	TGTGCCAGCAGCCTCGACCCCCCCCGTGGTGATACGCAGTATTTT	CASSLDPPRGDTQYF
TRBV5-6	.	TRBJ1-1	.	TGTGCCAGCAGCTTGGCAATACAGGAACTGAACACTGAAGCTTTCTTT	CASSLAIQELNTEAFF
TRBV5-6	.	TRBJ2-2	TRBD2	TGTGCCAGCAGGGAGACTAGCGGGAGTTCGGAGCTGTTTTTT	CASRETSGSSELFF
TRBV4-2	many	TRBJ2-7	.	TGTGCCAGCAGCCAAGATCGGGCCGCCTACGAGCAGTACTTC	CASSQDRAAYEQYF
TRBV5-1	few	TRBJ2-5	.	TGCGCCAGCAGAACAGCAGAGCTTCAAGAGACCCAGTACTTC	CASRTAELQETQYF
TRBV28	few	TRBJ2-2	TRBD2	TGTGCCAGCAACCGACTAGCGGGAGGGACCGGGGAGCTGTTTTTT	CASNRLAGGTGELFF
TRBV5-1	many	TRBJ1-1	.	TGCGCCAGCAGCTCAGACCGACAACACAGCGGGGGTTTCTTT	CASSSDRQHSGGFF
TRBV15	.	TRBJ2-2	.	TGTGCCACCAGCAGAGAGGGTGTCCTAACTAGGGAGCTGTTTTTT	CATSREGVLTRELFF
TRBV5-1	many	TRBJ2-3	.	TGTGCCAGCAGCTTGGGGAGGGATACGCAGTATTTT	CASSLGRDTQYF
TRBV29-1	many	TRBJ2-7	TRBD1	TGCAGCGTTGGAGGGGTGGACAGGCACTTGCAGTACTTC	CSVGGVDRHLQYF
TRBV5-1	.	TRBJ2-1	TRBD1	TGCGCCAGCAGCTTGGGGGGGACAGGGGGCAATGAGCAGTTCTTC	CASSLGGTGGNEQFF
TRBV29-1	.	TRBJ1-5	.	TGCAGCGTTGGCGCTCAAAGCAATCAGCCCCAGCATTTT	CSVGAQSNQPQHF
TRBV20-1	.	TRBJ2-7	.	TGCAGTGCTAGAGGGGGCTTCGGTTCAGGGTCAATGAGCTCCTACGAGCAGTACTTC	CSARGGFGSGSMSSYEQYF
TRBV5-1	many	TRBJ2-1	.	TGCGCCAGCAGCTTGGAGCGGCCCGACATCAATGAGCAGTTCTTC	CASSLERPDINEQFF
TRBV20-1	many	TRBJ2-5	.	TGCAGTGGAGGGCAACAGGTAATCCAAGAGACCCAGTACTTC	CSGGQQVIQETQYF
TRBV6-1	.	TRBJ2-1	.	TGTGCCAGCAGTATTCTCAGCGGTTCCTACAATGAGCAGTTCTTC	CASSILSGSYNEQFF
TRBV12-3/TRBV12-4	.	TRBJ2-1	TRBD2	TGTGCCAGCACCCTGGGGGGGACTAGCATGCGCGATGAGCAGTTCTTC	CASTLGGTSMRDEQFF
TRBV4-1	.	TRBJ2-1	TRBD2	TGCGCCAGCAGCCAAGATCCCAGCGGGAGCACCAATGAGCAGTTCTTC	CASSQDPSGSTNEQFF
TRBV12-3/TRBV12-4	many	TRBJ2-3	.	TGTGCCAGCAGTTCTCCGGGGTTTAGCACAGATACGCAGTATTTT	CASSSPGFSTDTQYF
TRBV3-1	many	TRBJ1-2	TRBD1	TGTGCCAGCAGCCAAGATCCAGGACAGGGGGAGGACAACTATGGCTACACCTTC	CASSQDPGQGEDNYGYTF
TRBV20-1	.	TRBJ2-5	.	TGCAGTGCAAAGGGGGAGGGTGTCCAGTACTTC	CSAKGEGVQYF
TRBV2	.	TRBJ2-2	.	TGTGCCAGCAGTCCCCGGACTACCCGGACCGGGGAGCTGTTTTTT	CASSPRTTRTGELFF
TRBV7-6	.	TRBJ2-2	TRBD2	TGTGCCAGCAGCTTAGCGCTGGCTAGCGGTTATACCGGGGAGCTGTTTTTT	CASSLALASGYTGELFF
TRBV12-3/TRBV12-4	.	TRBJ1-1	.	TGTGCCAGCAGTTTTCAAGCACAGGCTAACACTGAAGCTTTCTTT	CASSFQAQANTEAFF
TRBV7-3	.	TRBJ2-2	.	TGTGCCAGCAGCTTAAAAGCGGCTTCAGCCGGGGAGCTGTTTTTT	CASSLKAASAGELFF
TRBV10-3	few	TRBJ2-1	TRBD2	TGTGCCATCAGCCGACTAGCGGGAGGGGGGGATGAGCAGTTCTTC	CAISRLAGGGDEQFF
TRBV7-8	many	TRBJ2-3	.	TGTGCCAGCAGGCCCGGGCGGGGTCCCACAGATACGCAGTATTTT	CASRPGRGPTDTQYF
TRBV20-1	.	TRBJ2-3	.	TGCAGTGCTAGAGATACGGACGCTTCTAGCACAGATACGCAGTATTTT	CSARDTDASSTDTQYF
TRBV28	many	TRBJ2-1	TRBD1	TGTGCCAGCATCCTAGACAGGGTGTTGGATGAGCAGTTCTTC	CASILDRVLDEQFF
TRBV28	many	TRBJ2-7	TRBD1	TGTGCCACCGGAAAGGGACAGGGAATCTACGAGCAGTACTTC	CATGKGQGIYEQYF
TRBV5-6	few	TRBJ2-2	.	TGTGCCAGCAGCCGGCGACTCAGCGTGACAGAGCTGTTTTTT	CASSRRLSVTELFF
TRBV9	.	TRBJ1-1	.	TGTGCCAGCAGCCCCTTTACTCAGGGACGAAACACTGAAGCTTTCTTT	CASSPFTQGRNTEAFF
TRBV18	few	TRBJ1-5	TRBD1	TGTGCCAGCTCAGTGGGACAGGGAAGTCAGCCCCAGCATTTT	CASSVGQGSQPQHF